This T cell receptor beta chain was recorded in a study of Epstein–Barr virus B cells in breast cancer (dated by TCRdb to about 2021). Regarding the research as a whole: Control T cells were expanded by a rapid expansion method using irradiated PBMC feeders, soluble OKT3 and IL-2 at 150 to 250 U/ml, and were collected about 10-12 days after stimulation. The study was a single-patient case report on whether tumor-infiltrating EBV+ B cells shape the T-cell receptor repertoire in triple-negative breast cancer.

Overall study results and their limits: All data were obtained from a single patient, described as a first proof of concept, and generalization is therefore limited.

For this clonotype: Its antigen target is currently unknown. Within one base of it there is no much larger clone, and no base qualities were kept.

The germline V gene sets CDR1 to SGHRS and CDR2 to YFSETQ. V loses 5 bases of germline sequence and J loses 0 bases, and the interval between the two ends is 12 bases. The CDR3, from cysteine to phenylalanine, totals 15 residues. Just CDR3 DNA is preserved here, 45 bases in frame from base 1. Receptor amplification or capture employed 5' RACE. The SMARTer Human TCR a/b Profiling Kit was used to build TCR libraries from RNA, capturing the full V(D)J regions of both the alpha and beta chains. The amplified libraries were purified with AMPure XP beads and were validated on an Agilent 2100 Bioanalyzer using the DNA 1000 Kit. The libraries were sequenced on an Illumina MiSeq using the 600-cycle v3 reagent kit, and 2 x 300 bp paired-end reads were generated. The authors processed their data as follows. Reads were processed with MiXCR and VDJTools; non-productive clonotypes were removed and clonotypes were collapsed by CDR3 amino acid sequence before frequencies were recalculated. CDR3 sequences were compared with the McPAS-TCR database with a Levenshtein distance of 1 allowed, and UpSet plots were created in R using UpSetR. The public reads were reanalyzed by TCRdb: fastp trimming at Q25, MiXCR alignment, in-frame beta chains only. Merged by CDR3 protein, the rows form single entries marked with the most common genes and DNA. None of the V and J calls come from the authors' own analysis; TCRdb made them. Recorded for this sample are about 670 distinct CDR3 sequences; roughly two fifths of them occurred a single time. The ten most abundant clones make up approximately 96% of the sample.

RNA was extracted from 1e5 to 1e6 cultured T cells with RNeasy Micro or Mini kits, including on-column DNase digestion, and was checked on an Agilent 2100 Bioanalyzer. The sample was tumor-infiltrating lymphocytes expanded in culture. The TCR originated in a woman between 40 and 55 years old with triple-negative breast cancer. This chain joins TRBV5-1 to TRBJ2-1; the D gene is perhaps TRBD2, from 7 matching bases. The CDR3 protein sequence reads: CASRERGASYNEQFF. The DNA sequence is TGCGCCAGCAGGGAACGGGGGGCCTCCTACAATGAGCAGTTCTTC.